The 9 T cell receptor beta chains below all came from one sample that was sequenced in a study of technical replicates of blood from a few donors. The protocol was immunoSEQ multiplex PCR, while the TCRdb copy is restricted to in-frame clones and leaves out a portion. Of roughly 60,000 clones in the sample, about 87% were seen once. The sequencing sample was made of PBMCs. The receptors stem from a human donor in good health. Some clones in this sample may be carry-over from other donors' samples.

CDR3: CASSGTSGPYEQYF. The CDR3 DNA reads as TGTGCCAGCAGCGGGACTAGCGGCCCCTACGAGCAGTACTTC. The V call is TRBV2, the J call TRBJ2-7, with 11 bases fitting TRBD2. CDR1 and CDR2 (germline): SNHLY, FYNNEI. V lost 6 bases, J lost 2 bases, and 3 bases stayed unmatched. The CDR3 spans 14 residues.

A single count supports this clone. The genes are TRBV5-6 and TRBJ2-5; no clear D. Germline CDR1 and CDR2: SGHDT and YYEEEE. The ends were cut back, 3 bases at V and 1 base at J, with 13 bases in the middle. CDR3 length: 15 residues. CDR3 region: CASSSYREIQETQYF. CDR3 sequence (DNA): TGTGCCAGCAGCTCCTACAGAGAAATCCAAGAGACCCAGTACTTC. The complete variable domain, with remaining parts taken from reference TRBV5-6 and TRBJ2-5, reads DAGVTQSPTHLIKTRGQQVTLRCSPKSGHDTVSWYQQALGQGPQFIFQYYEEEERQRGNFPDRFSGHQFPNYSSELNVNALLLGDSALYLCASSSYREIQETQYFGPGTRLLVL.

The J gene is TRBJ2-6, the V gene TRBV4-1, with D maybe TRBD2 (5 bases). CDR1 MGHRA and CDR2 YSYEKL come from the germline V gene. The CDR3 is 16 amino acids. Trimming pared 1 base from V and 2 bases from J, leaving 9 bases between. The DNA of the CDR3 is TGCGCCAGCAGCCAAGCTGGGAGCACTGGGGCCAACGTCCTGACTTTC. Its protein is CASSQAGSTGANVLTF.

The chain couples TRBV7-9 to TRBJ2-3, with 7 nucleotides matching TRBD2. V shed 3 bases and J 6 bases; nucleotides not matched to a gene: 3. This CDR3 contains 13 residues. The germline V gene encodes CDR1 SEHNR and CDR2 FQNEAQ (reference sequence). The CDR3 DNA sequence: TGTGCCAGCAGCTTTGGCGGGAGTGATACGCAGTATTTT. Translated: CASSFGGSDTQYF.

The J gene is TRBJ2-5, the V gene TRBV5-1; 9 nucleotides agree with TRBD2. Germline V lookup: CDR1 SGHRS, CDR2 YFSETQ. This CDR3 region has 15 residues. V shed 0 bases, J shed 7 bases, and the junction held 7 bases outside the gene matches. For the CDR3, the DNA is TGCGCCAGCAGCTTGGAGATAGCGGGGGCAGGGACCCAGTACTTC. Amino acids: CASSLEIAGAGTQYF.

The chain recombines TRBV18 with TRBJ1-1; a weak D match, TRBD1 (5 bases). Trimming stripped 5 bases from V and 0 bases from J, with 10 bases between. There are 14 residues in the CDR3. The germline gives CDR1 KGHSH, CDR2 LQKENI. The DNA for the CDR3 is TGTGCCAGCTCAGCGACAGAAATGAACACTGAAGCTTTCTTT. This gives the protein CASSATEMNTEAFF.

The rearrangement links TRBV11-2 to TRBJ2-6; 13 positions match TRBD2. CDR1 is SGHAT, CDR2 FQNNGV, per germline. V lost 8 bases and J lost 0; bases outside the gene matches: 7. The CDR3 runs 18 residues. CDR3 loop: CASHMTSGRTSGANVLTF. DNA of the CDR3: TGTGCCAGCCACATGACTAGCGGGAGGACCTCTGGGGCCAACGTCCTGACTTTC.

J is TRBJ2-7 and V is TRBV18, with 8 bases fitting TRBD1. V was pared by 6 bases and J by 3 bases, with 4 bases of the junction left unmatched. The CDR3 has 13 amino acids. Germline-derived CDR1 and CDR2 are KGHSH and LQKENI. In nucleotides, the CDR3 is TGTGCCAGCTCGGCTGGGACAGGCTACGAGCAGTACTTC. Protein product: CASSAGTGYEQYF.

This chain uses TRBV4-3 with TRBJ1-4; D gene ambiguous. The CDR3 is made up of 16 amino acids. The V end lost 5 bases, the J end lost 1 base, and 14 bases lay between the germline ends. Germline V CDR1 and CDR2: LGHNA, YSLEER. CDR3 residues: CASSKTATITNEKLFF. As DNA, the CDR3 is TGCGCCAGCAGCAAAACAGCAACGATAACTAATGAAAAACTGTTTTTT.